Each of the 28 T cell receptor beta chains below was sequenced from the same sample in a study of blood T cell repertoires in COVID-19. Generated by immunoSEQ multiplex PCR, the TCRdb table keeps only in-frame clones and is missing some. The sample consists of under 200,000 clones, around 77% of them appearing once. What was sequenced was peripheral blood. All receptors come from a man between 65 and 79 years old with active or convalescent COVID-19.

This chain uses TRBV6-6 with TRBJ1-1, with TRBD1 as a possible D gene (5 bases). The V gene lost 0 bases and the J gene lost 7 bases, with 9 bases spanning the gap. Germline loops: CDR1 MNHNY, CDR2 SVGAGI (reference sequence). The CDR3 spans 13 residues. The CDR3 DNA is TGTGCCAGCAGTTACTCCCGGGACTTTGAAGCTTTCTTT. Protein: CASSYSRDFEAFF.

The sample holds a few counts of this clone. V and J are TRBV4-2 and TRBJ1-6; D is uncertain. The germline gives CDR1 LGHNA, CDR2 YNFKEQ. The CDR3 has 18 amino acids. Trimming removed 0 bases at V and 5 bases at J, with 17 bases between. The chain's CDR3 is CASSQDLKVKRDNSPLHF. In DNA form, the CDR3 reads TGTGCCAGCAGCCAAGATCTAAAAGTGAAGAGGGATAATTCACCCCTCCACTTT.

The V gene is TRBV28, the J gene TRBJ2-3; D may be TRBD2 (6 bases). The CDR3 extends over 15 amino acids. Germline loops: CDR1 MDHEN, CDR2 SYDVKM. V lost 0 bases and J 6 bases, leaving 13 bases between the germline ends. The CDR3 is CASSLWSGGTDTQYF. CDR3 DNA sequence: TGTGCCAGCAGTTTATGGTCTGGCGGGACTGATACGCAGTATTTT.

This clone was counted between two and nine times. The J gene is TRBJ1-3, the V gene TRBV27; TRBD1 is a possible D gene (5 bases). V was trimmed by 3 bases and J by 4 bases, leaving 10 bases between them. CDR3 length: 14 residues. Germline CDR1 and CDR2: MNHEY and SMNVEV (reference sequence). CDR3 region: CASSFGHPGNTIYF. The CDR3 nucleotides are TGTGCCAGCAGTTTCGGACACCCCGGAAACACCATATATTTT.

The chain joins TRBV3-1 (or the pseudogene TRBV3-2) to TRBJ2-7; weak D call: TRBD1 (6 bases). Trimming removed 3 bases at V and 5 bases at J, with 11 bases between. The CDR3 extends over 13 amino acids. CDR1 is LGHDT and CDR2 is YNNKEL in the germline V gene (reference sequence). CDR3 in DNA: TGTGCCAGCAGCCATATACAGGGTAACGAGCAGTACTTC. Translated, it gives CASSHIQGNEQYF.

V gene TRBV14 combines with J gene TRBJ2-5; 10 positions agree with TRBD2. Germline V gene data show CDR1 as SGHDN and CDR2 as FVKESK. This CDR3 contains 17 residues. V lost 1 base and J lost 4; bases outside the gene matches: 9. The CDR3 DNA reads TGTGCCAGCAGCCAAGGACGGAGACCTAGCGGGGGAGAGACCCAGTACTTC. It codes for CASSQGRRPSGGETQYF.

The chain uses TRBV2 and TRBJ2-3; 8 bases are a match to TRBD2. The J segment lost 3 bases and the V segment lost 4 bases, leaving 3 bases of the junction unmatched. The CDR3 has 14 amino acids. From germline, CDR1 is SNHLY and CDR2 FYNNEI. The CDR3 here is CASSVGGGTDTQYF. The DNA for the CDR3 is TGTGCCAGCAGTGTCGGGGGGGGGACAGATACGCAGTATTTT.

The chain employs TRBV7-9 and TRBJ1-5, with TRBD1 matching 10 bases. The CDR3 totals 18 residues. V lost 4 bases, J lost 3 bases, and 12 bases stayed unmatched. CDR1 is SEHNR, CDR2 FQNEAQ, per germline (reference sequence). The chain's CDR3 is CASSYGPGQGLNNQPQHF. The CDR3 DNA follows: TGTGCCAGCAGCTACGGGCCGGGACAGGGGCTAAACAATCAGCCCCAGCATTTT.

As regards this clone: This same CDR3 is encoded by further DNA sequences in the sample. The chain carries TRBV5-1 and TRBJ1-1; TRBD1 might be the D (6 bases). Germline V gene sequence: CDR1 SGHRS, CDR2 YFSETQ. Trimming left V 5 bases short and J 1 base short, with 9 bases between. This CDR3 has 13 residues. The CDR3 is CASSLQGNTEAFF. The CDR3 DNA reads as TGCGCCAGCAGTTTACAGGGGAACACTGAAGCTTTCTTT.

This clone was detected once. This sequence joins TRBV6-5 and TRBJ2-3; 10 positions match TRBD1. The CDR3 has 15 residues. Germline V lookup: CDR1 MNHEY, CDR2 SVGAGI. The V and J ends lost 9 bases and 2 bases, in that order; junction bases with no gene match: 8. The CDR3 nucleotides read TGTGCCAGTCGGACCGGGACAGGGGCCACAGATACGCAGTATTTT. It translates to CASRTGTGATDTQYF.

The chain carries TRBV29-1 and TRBJ1-5, with 8 bases identical to TRBD1. The germline V gene encodes CDR1 SQVTM and CDR2 ANQGSEA. Trimming at V came to 7 bases and at J to 5 bases, leaving 10 bases not matched to a gene. CDR3 size: 14 residues. The CDR3: CSASGGDGDQPQHF. CDR3 sequence (DNA): TGCAGCGCCTCAGGGGGCGACGGGGATCAGCCCCAGCATTTT.

The chain uses TRBV10-3 and TRBJ2-5; 9 bases line up with TRBD2. The junction had 6 bases not matched to a gene; V was cut back by 6 bases and J by 1 base. Germline values: CDR1 ENHRY, CDR2 SYGVKD. The CDR3 consists of 15 residues. The CDR3 spells CAIRGAGGTQETQYF. In DNA, the CDR3 is TGTGCCATCAGGGGAGCGGGAGGTACCCAAGAGACCCAGTACTTC.

The chain links TRBV7-2 to TRBJ1-2; the match to TRBD1 covers 9 bases. CDR1 and CDR2 (germline): SGHTA, FQGNSA. The V and J ends lost 5 bases and 1 base, in that order; junction bases with no gene match: 5. The CDR3 runs to 15 residues. CDR3 in DNA: TGTGCCAGCAGCCCACAGGGACAGGGTAACTATGGCTACACCTTC. It specifies CASSPQGQGNYGYTF.

The rearrangement uses TRBV5-8 and TRBJ2-5, with TRBD2 matching 14 bases. Germline CDR1 and CDR2: SGHTS and YDEGEE. The CDR3 length is 16 residues. Trimming cost V 4 bases and J 4 bases; bases outside gene matches: 6. The CDR3 here is CASSLGLAGAPETQYF. The CDR3 region has the DNA TGTGCCAGCAGCCTGGGACTAGCGGGAGCCCCAGAGACCCAGTACTTC.

This clone has just a few counts. In DNA, the CDR3 is TGTGCCAGCAGCCCCCGGGACAATGAAGCTTTCTTT. Translation gives CASSPRDNEAFF. The chain employs TRBV5-6 and TRBJ1-1, with D maybe TRBD1 (6 bases). V lost 4 bases, J lost 7 bases, and 11 bases lay in between. This CDR3 is built from 12 residues. CDR1 and CDR2 (germline): SGHDT, YYEEEE. The full variable domain, with the rest looked up from reference TRBV5-6 and TRBJ1-1, is DAGVTQSPTHLIKTRGQQVTLRCSPKSGHDTVSWYQQALGQGPQFIFQYYEEEERQRGNFPDRFSGHQFPNYSSELNVNALLLGDSALYLCASSPRDNEAFFGQGTRLTVV.

This chain links TRBV7-9 with TRBJ2-3; the match to TRBD2 covers 12 bases. The CDR3 loop spans 16 amino acids. Trimming at V came to 5 bases and at J to 2 bases, leaving 5 bases not matched to a gene. Germline lookup yields CDR1 SEHNR and CDR2 FQNEAQ (reference sequence). The CDR3 sequence: CASSTLAGGVTDTQYF. In nucleotides, the CDR3 is TGTGCCAGCAGCACCCTAGCGGGAGGGGTCACAGATACGCAGTATTTT.

This chain uses TRBV18 with TRBJ1-4, with 9 nucleotides matching TRBD1. CDR1 is KGHSH and CDR2 is LQKENI in the germline V gene. This CDR3 spans 17 amino acids. V shed 1 base and J 0 bases; nucleotides not matched to a gene: 3. DNA for the CDR3: TGTGCCAGCTCACCACAGGACAGGGGTACAACTAATGAAAAACTGTTTTTT. It yields the protein CASSPQDRGTTNEKLFF. The full variable domain, its missing parts supplied by reference TRBV18 and TRBJ1-4, is NAGVMQNPRHLVRRRGQEARLRCSPMKGHSHVYWYRQLPEEGLKFMVYLQKENIIDESGMPKERFSAEFPKEGPSILRIQQVVRGDSAAYFCASSPQDRGTTNEKLFFGSGTQLSVL.

The chain links TRBV5-6 to TRBJ1-2, with unresolved D. The germline V gene has CDR1 SGHDT and CDR2 YYEEEE. Trimming shortened V by 4 bases and J by 3 bases, and 13 bases separated the two germline ends. The CDR3 is 14 residues long. The CDR3 nucleotides are TGTGCCAGCAGCCTAAGAAGCCGCTACTATGGCTACACCTTC. The encoded protein is CASSLRSRYYGYTF.

J is TRBJ1-6 and V is TRBV18, with a possible D match to TRBD1 (5 bases). Deletions cut 3 bases from V and 5 bases from J, with 20 bases between. This CDR3 spans 18 amino acids. The germline V gene encodes CDR1 KGHSH and CDR2 LQKENI. CDR3 sequence: CASSPTGLIGYDNSPLHF. DNA of the CDR3: TGTGCCAGCTCACCCACGGGACTTATAGGTTATGATAATTCACCCCTCCACTTT.

As DNA, the CDR3 is TGTGCCAGCAGTCCGTCTTCGGCTAATGAAAAACTGTTTTTT. Protein: CASSPSSANEKLFF. The chain joins TRBV3-1 (or the pseudogene TRBV3-2) to TRBJ1-4; D remains ambiguous. Germline V gene data show CDR1 as LGHDT and CDR2 as YNNKEL (reference sequence). The CDR3 has 14 residues. The V and J ends lost 6 bases and 3 bases respectively, with 11 bases between them.

The chain has TRBV18 and TRBJ2-7; 8 bases are shared with TRBD1. This CDR3 has 14 residues. Germline assignment: CDR1 KGHSH and CDR2 LQKENI. V shed 6 bases, J shed 1 base, and the junction held 5 bases outside the gene matches. CDR3 in DNA: TGTGCCAGCTCCCGGGACAGGTCATCCTACGAGCAGTACTTC. Its translation: CASSRDRSSYEQYF.

The CDR3 DNA reads as TGCGCCAGCAGCTTGGACAGCCAACGACCTGAAGCTTTCTTT. This sequence encodes CASSLDSQRPEAFF. J is TRBJ1-1 and V is TRBV5-1; D unresolved. CDR1 and CDR2 (germline): SGHRS, YFSETQ. This CDR3 region has 14 residues. The V and J ends lost 0 bases and 6 bases respectively, with 12 bases between them.

This chain links TRBV7-2 with TRBJ2-1; D is uncertain. This CDR3 is 14 amino acids long. V was shortened by 7 bases and J by 8 bases, with 18 bases between the two germline ends. CDR1 SGHTA and CDR2 FQGNSA come from the germline V gene. CDR3 bases: TGTGCCAGCACAACAATGGAGTCCTCCCATGAGCAGTTCTTC. Its protein product is CASTTMESSHEQFF.

Written as DNA, the CDR3 is TGCGCCAGCAGCGTCGGGGGGGAAGCTTTCTTT. It yields the protein CASSVGGEAFF. The chain recombines TRBV5-1 with TRBJ1-1, with D perhaps matching TRBD1 (5 bases). Germline lookup yields CDR1 SGHRS and CDR2 YFSETQ. The CDR3 runs to 11 residues. V lost 4 bases to trimming and J lost 8 bases, with 9 bases between them.

CDR3 protein: CASSLVRVLGYF. The CDR3 DNA reads as TGTGCCAGCAGCTTGGTTCGGGTCCTGGGGTACTTC. This chain uses TRBV5-8 with TRBJ2-7, with no clear D. The V gene lost 0 bases and the J gene lost 12 bases, with 13 bases spanning the gap. The CDR3 loop spans 12 amino acids. From germline, CDR1 is SGHTS and CDR2 YDEGEE.

This clone was seen only once. The chain joins TRBV27 to TRBJ2-7; tentative D call: TRBD2 (5 bases). Germline V gene lookup returns CDR1 MNHEY and CDR2 SMNVEV (reference sequence). V gave up 4 bases and J gave up 4 bases, with 11 bases separating them. The CDR3 extends over 13 amino acids. The CDR3 protein is CASSWSEGYEQYF. The CDR3 DNA is TGTGCCAGCAGTTGGTCCGAGGGATACGAGCAGTACTTC.

The rearrangement uses TRBV3-1 (or the pseudogene TRBV3-2) and TRBJ1-1; weak D call: TRBD1 (5 bases). Germline V lookup: CDR1 LGHDT, CDR2 YNNKEL (reference sequence). Trimming shortened V by 0 bases and J by 5 bases, and 10 bases separated the two germline ends. This CDR3 contains 14 residues. The CDR3 spells CASSQDDRITEAFF. As DNA, the CDR3 is TGTGCCAGCAGCCAAGATGACAGAATAACTGAAGCTTTCTTT.

This clone was counted a few times. The gene calls are TRBV30 and TRBJ1-2; 7 nucleotides match TRBD1. The CDR3 consists of 14 residues. The germline V gene encodes CDR1 GTSNPN and CDR2 SVGIG (reference sequence). Unmatched junction bases numbered 9, after V lost 0 bases and J lost 8 bases. The CDR3 nucleotides are TGTGCCTGGAGTGTCGAGGGGGCCCACGGAGGCTACACCTTC. This codes for CAWSVEGAHGGYTF. The full variable domain, completed using reference TRBV30 and TRBJ1-2, is SQTIHQWPATLVQPVGSPLSLECTVEGTSNPNLYWYRQAAGRGLQLLFYSVGIGQISSEVPQNLSASRPQDRQFILSSKKLLLSDSGFYLCAWSVEGAHGGYTFGSGTRLTVV.